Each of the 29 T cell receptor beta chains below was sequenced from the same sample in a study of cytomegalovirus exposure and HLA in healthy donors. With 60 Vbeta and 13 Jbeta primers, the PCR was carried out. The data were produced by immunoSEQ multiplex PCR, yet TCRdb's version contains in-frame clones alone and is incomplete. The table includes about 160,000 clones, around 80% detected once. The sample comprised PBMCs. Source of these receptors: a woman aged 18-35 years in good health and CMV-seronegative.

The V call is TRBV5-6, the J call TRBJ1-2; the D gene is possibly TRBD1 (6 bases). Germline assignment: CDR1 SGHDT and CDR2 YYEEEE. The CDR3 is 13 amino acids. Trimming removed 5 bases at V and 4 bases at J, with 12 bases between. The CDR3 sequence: CASRRAGVYGYTF. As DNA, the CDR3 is TGTGCCAGCAGGCGGGCAGGGGTCTATGGCTACACCTTC.

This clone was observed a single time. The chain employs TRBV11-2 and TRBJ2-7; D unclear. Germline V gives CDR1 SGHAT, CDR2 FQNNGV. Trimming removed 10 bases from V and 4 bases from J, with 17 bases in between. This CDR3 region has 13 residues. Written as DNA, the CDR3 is TGTGCCACCGGTCTGAGTTTCAATTACGAGCAGTACTTC. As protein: CATGLSFNYEQYF.

CDR3 sequence: CASSSRTAEAFF. In DNA, the CDR3 is TGTGCCAGCAGTTCCCGGACAGCTGAAGCTTTCTTT. The V gene is TRBV27, the J gene TRBJ1-1, with D maybe TRBD1 (6 bases). This CDR3 spans 12 amino acids. Between the trimmed V and J ends, which lost 4 bases and 6 bases, there was a span of 9 bases. CDR1 is MNHEY, CDR2 SMNVEV, per germline (reference sequence).

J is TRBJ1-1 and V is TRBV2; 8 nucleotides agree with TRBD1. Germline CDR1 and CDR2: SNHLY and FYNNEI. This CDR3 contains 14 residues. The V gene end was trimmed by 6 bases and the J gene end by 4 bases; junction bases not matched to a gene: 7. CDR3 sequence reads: CASRERQGSTEAFF. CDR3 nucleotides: TGTGCCAGCAGGGAAAGACAGGGGAGCACTGAAGCTTTCTTT.

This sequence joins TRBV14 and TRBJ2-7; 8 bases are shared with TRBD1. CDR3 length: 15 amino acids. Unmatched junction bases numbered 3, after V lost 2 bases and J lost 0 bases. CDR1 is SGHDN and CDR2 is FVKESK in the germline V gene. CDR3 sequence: CASSQRQGLSYEQYF. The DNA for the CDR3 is TGTGCCAGCAGCCAAAGACAGGGGCTCTCCTACGAGCAGTACTTC.

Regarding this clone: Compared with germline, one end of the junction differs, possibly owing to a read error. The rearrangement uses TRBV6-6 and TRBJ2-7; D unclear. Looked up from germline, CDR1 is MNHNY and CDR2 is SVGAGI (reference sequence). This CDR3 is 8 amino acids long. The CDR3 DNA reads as TGTGCCAGCAGACCGCCAGACTTC. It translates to CASRPPDF.

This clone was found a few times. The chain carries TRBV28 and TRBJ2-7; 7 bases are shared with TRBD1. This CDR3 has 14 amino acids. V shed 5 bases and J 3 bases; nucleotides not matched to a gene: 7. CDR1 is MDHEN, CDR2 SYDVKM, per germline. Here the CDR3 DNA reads TGTGCCAGCAGTCTAACAGGGGAAGGCTACGAGCAGTACTTC. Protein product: CASSLTGEGYEQYF.

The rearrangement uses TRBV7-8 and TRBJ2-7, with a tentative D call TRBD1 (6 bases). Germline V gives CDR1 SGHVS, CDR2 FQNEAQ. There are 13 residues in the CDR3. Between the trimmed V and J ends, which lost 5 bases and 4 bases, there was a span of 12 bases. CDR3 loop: CASSLITGYEQYF. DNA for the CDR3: TGTGCCAGCAGCCTTATTACAGGGTACGAGCAGTACTTC.

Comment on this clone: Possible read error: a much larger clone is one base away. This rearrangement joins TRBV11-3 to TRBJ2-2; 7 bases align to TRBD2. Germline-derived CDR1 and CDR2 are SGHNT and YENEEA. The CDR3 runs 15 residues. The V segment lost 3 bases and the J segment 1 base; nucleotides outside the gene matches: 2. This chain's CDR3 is CASSLGGGNTGELFF. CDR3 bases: TGTGCCAGCAGCTTGGGCGGGGGGAACACCGGGGAGCTGTTTTTT.

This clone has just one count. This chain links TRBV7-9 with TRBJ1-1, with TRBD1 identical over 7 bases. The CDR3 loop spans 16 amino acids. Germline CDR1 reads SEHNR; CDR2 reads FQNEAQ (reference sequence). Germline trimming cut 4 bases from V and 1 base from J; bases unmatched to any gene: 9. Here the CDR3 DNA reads TGTGCCAGCAGCTCCGGACAGGCCGATTCGAACACTGAAGCTTTCTTT. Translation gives CASSSGQADSNTEAFF.

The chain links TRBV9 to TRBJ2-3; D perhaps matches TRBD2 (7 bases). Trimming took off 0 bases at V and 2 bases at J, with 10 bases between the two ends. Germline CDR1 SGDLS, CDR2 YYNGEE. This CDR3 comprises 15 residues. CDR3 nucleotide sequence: TGTGCCAGCAGCGTAGGGGGGGGCTACACAGATACGCAGTATTTT. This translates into CASSVGGGYTDTQYF.

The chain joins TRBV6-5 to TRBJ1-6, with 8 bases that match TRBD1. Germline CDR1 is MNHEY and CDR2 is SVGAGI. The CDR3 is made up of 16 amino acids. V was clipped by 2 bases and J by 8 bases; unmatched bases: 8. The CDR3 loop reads CASSYTRTGIDSPLHF. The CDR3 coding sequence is TGTGCCAGCAGTTACACCAGGACAGGGATTGATTCACCCCTCCACTTT.

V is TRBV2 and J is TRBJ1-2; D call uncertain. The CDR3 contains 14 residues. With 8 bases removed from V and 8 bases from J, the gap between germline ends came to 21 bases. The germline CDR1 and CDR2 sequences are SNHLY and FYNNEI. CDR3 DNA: TGTGCCAGCCTACTCTGGCAGTCAGTCGGGGGCTACACCTTC. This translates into CASLLWQSVGGYTF.

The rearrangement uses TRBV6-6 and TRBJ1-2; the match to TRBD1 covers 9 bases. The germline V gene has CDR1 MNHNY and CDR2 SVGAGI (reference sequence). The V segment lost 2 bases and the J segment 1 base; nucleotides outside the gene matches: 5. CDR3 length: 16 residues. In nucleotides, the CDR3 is TGTGCCAGCAGTTACGGGACAGGGAACTATAACTATGGCTACACCTTC. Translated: CASSYGTGNYNYGYTF.

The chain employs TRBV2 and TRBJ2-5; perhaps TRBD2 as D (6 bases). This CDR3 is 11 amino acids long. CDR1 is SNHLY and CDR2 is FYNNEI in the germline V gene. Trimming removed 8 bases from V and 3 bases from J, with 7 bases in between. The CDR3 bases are TGTGCCAGCCGCGGGGAAGAGACCCAGTACTTC. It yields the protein CASRGEETQYF.

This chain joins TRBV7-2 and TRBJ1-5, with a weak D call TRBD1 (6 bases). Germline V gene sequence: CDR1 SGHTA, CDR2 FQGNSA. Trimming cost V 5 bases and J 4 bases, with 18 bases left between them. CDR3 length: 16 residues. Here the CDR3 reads CASSLSPTGLNQPQHF. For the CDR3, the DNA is TGTGCCAGCAGCCTCTCCCCAACAGGGCTGAATCAGCCCCAGCATTTT.

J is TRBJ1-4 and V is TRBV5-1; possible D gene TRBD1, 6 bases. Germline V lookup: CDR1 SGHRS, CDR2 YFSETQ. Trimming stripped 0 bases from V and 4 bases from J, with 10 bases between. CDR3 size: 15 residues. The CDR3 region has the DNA TGCGCCAGCAGCTTGGCCGGACAGAGTAATGAAAAACTGTTTTTT. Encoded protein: CASSLAGQSNEKLFF.

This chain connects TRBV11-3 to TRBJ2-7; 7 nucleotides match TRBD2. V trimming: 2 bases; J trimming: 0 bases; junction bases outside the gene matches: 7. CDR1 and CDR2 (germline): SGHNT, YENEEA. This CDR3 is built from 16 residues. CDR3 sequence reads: CASSLTLRGSSYEQYF. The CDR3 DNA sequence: TGTGCCAGCAGCTTAACTCTGCGGGGGTCCTCCTACGAGCAGTACTTC. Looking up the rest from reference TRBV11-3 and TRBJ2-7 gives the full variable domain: EAGVVQSPRYKIIEKKQPVAFWCNPISGHNTLYWYLQNLGQGPELLIRYENEEAVDDSQLPKDRFSAERLKGVDSTLKIQPAELGDSAVYLCASSLTLRGSSYEQYFGPGTRLTVT.

CDR3 in amino acids: CASSQGQKNSPLHF. The CDR3 nucleotides read TGTGCCAGCTCCCAAGGACAGAAAAATTCACCCCTCCACTTT. This chain uses TRBV18 with TRBJ1-6; D possibly corresponds to TRBD1 (6 bases). The V end lost 6 bases, the J end lost 7 bases, and 13 bases lay between the germline ends. Germline V lookup: CDR1 KGHSH, CDR2 LQKENI. This CDR3 comprises 14 residues.

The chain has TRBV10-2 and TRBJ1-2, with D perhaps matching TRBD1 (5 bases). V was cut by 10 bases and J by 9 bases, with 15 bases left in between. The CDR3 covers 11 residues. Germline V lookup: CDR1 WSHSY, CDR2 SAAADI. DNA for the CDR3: TGCGCCACCCTGGAGGGGTCCCGCTACACCTTC. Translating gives CATLEGSRYTF.

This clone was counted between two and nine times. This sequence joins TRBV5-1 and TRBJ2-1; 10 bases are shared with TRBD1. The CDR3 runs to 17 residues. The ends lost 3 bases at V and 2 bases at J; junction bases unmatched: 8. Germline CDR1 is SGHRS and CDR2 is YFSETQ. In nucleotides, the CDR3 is TGCGCCAGCAGCTGGACCTGGACAGGGGGTACCTACAATGAGCAGTTCTTC. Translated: CASSWTWTGGTYNEQFF.

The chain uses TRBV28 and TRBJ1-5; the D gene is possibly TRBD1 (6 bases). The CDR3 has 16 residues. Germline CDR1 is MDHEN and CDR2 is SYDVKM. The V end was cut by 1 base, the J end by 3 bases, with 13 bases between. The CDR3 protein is CASSLLTHRDNQPQHF. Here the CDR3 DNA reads TGTGCCAGCAGTTTATTGACCCACAGGGACAATCAGCCCCAGCATTTT.

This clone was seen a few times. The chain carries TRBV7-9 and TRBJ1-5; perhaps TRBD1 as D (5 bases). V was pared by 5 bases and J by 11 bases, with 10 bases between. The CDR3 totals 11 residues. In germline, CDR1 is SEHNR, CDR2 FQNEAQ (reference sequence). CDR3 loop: CASSGGVTQHF. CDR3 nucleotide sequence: TGTGCCAGCAGCGGGGGGGTGACCCAGCATTTT.

The DNA for the CDR3 is TGTGCCAGCAGCGGGCCTCACGGCCCCTACGAGCAGTACTTC. Encoded protein: CASSGPHGPYEQYF. The genes are TRBV11-3 and TRBJ2-7; the D is unclear. The CDR3 has 14 amino acids. In germline, CDR1 is SGHNT, CDR2 YENEEA. The V gene lost 5 bases and the J gene lost 2 bases, with 13 bases spanning the gap.

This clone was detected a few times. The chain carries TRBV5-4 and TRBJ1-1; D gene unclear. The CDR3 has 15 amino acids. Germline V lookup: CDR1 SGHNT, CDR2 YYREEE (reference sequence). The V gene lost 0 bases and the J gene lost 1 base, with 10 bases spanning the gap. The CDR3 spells CASSLDKQQNTEAFF. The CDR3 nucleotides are TGTGCCAGCAGCTTGGATAAACAGCAGAACACTGAAGCTTTCTTT.

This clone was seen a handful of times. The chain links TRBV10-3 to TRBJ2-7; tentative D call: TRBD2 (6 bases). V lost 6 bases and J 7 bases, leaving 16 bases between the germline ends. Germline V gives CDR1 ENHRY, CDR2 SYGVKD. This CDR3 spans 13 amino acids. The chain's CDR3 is CAIRNQGTQEQYF. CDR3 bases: TGTGCCATCAGAAACCAAGGGACTCAAGAGCAGTACTTC.

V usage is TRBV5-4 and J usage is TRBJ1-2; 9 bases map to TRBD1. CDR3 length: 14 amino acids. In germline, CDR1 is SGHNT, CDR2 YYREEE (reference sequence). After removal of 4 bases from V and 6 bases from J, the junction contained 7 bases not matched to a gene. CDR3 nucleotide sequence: TGTGCCAGCAGCCCGGGACAGGGTGGGAATGGCTACACCTTC. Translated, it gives CASSPGQGGNGYTF.

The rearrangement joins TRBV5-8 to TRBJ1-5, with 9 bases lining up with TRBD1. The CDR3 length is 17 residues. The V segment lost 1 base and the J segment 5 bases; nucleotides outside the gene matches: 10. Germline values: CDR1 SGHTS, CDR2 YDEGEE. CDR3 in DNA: TGTGCCAGCAGCTTGTCTTTCGGGGGACAGGGAGATCAGCCCCAGCATTTT. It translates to CASSLSFGGQGDQPQHF.

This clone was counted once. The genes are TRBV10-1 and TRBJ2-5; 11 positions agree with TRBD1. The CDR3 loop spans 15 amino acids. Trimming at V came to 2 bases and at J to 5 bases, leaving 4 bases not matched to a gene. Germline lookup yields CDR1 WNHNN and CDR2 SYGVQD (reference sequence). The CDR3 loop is CASSEARDRGETQYF. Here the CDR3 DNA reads TGCGCCAGCAGTGAGGCCCGGGACAGGGGGGAGACCCAGTACTTC.